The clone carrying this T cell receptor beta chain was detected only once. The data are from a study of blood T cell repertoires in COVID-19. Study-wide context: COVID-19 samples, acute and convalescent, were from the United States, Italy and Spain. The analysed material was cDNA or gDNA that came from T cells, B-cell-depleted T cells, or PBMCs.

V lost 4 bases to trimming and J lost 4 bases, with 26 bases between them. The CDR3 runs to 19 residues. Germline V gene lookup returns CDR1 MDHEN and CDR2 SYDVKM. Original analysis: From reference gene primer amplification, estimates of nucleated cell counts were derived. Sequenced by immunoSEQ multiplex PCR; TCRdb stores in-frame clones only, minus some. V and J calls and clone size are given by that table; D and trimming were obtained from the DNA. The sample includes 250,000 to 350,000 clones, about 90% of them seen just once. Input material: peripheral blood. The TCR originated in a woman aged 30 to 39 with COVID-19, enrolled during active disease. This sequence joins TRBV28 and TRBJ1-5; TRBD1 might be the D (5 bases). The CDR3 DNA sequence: TGTGCCAGCAGTTCCTGGGCTCTAGATGGGGCAATGGGTAATCAGCCCCAGCATTTT. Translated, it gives CASSSWALDGAMGNQPQHF. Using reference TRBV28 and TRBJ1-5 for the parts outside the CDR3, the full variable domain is DVKVTQSSRYLVKRTGEKVFLECVQDMDHENMFWYRQDPGLGLRLIYFSYDVKMKEKGDIPEGYSVSREKKERFSLILESASTNQTSMYLCASSSWALDGAMGNQPQHFGDGTRLSIL.